A selection of T cell receptor beta chains follows, all from one sample in a study of T cells in localized non-small cell lung cancer. Libraries were prepared by immunoSEQ multiplex PCR; TCRdb keeps only in-frame clonotypes and omits some of them. The sample gives some 20,000 clones, 75% to 90% of which show up once; about 12% is in the top ten. This specimen consisted of PBMCs, obtained before any cancer treatment. The receptors come from a man aged 35-75 years with stage II squamous cell lung carcinoma. Both conserved end residues are part of each CDR3. The D gene is left open where the match is weak. For some rows the clone size is stated as once, few or many, or as a class when expanded; others skip it.

d_call j_call clone_size v_call cdr3_aa cdr3_nt
- TRBJ2-7 - TRBV27 CASSSIYEQYF TGTGCCAGCAGTTCAATCTACGAGCAGTACTTC
- TRBJ1-1 - TRBV14 CASSPRGTVNTEAFF TGTGCCAGCAGCCCGAGGGGTACAGTGAACACTGAAGCTTTCTTT
TRBD1 TRBJ1-1 - TRBV30 CAWGTGQWSRF TGTGCCTGGGGGACAGGGCAATGGTCTAGGTTT
TRBD2 TRBJ2-6 - TRBV7-7 CASSRGGANSGANVLTF TGTGCTAGCAGCCGGGGAGGGGCGAACTCTGGGGCCAACGTCCTGACTTTC
- TRBJ1-4 - TRBV30 CAWSVILGGANEKLFF TGTGCCTGGAGTGTAATTCTAGGGGGGGCTAATGAAAAACTGTTTTTT
- TRBJ2-5 once TRBV28 CAISGQLETQYF TGTGCCATTAGCGGACAGTTAGAGACCCAGTACTTC
TRBD1 TRBJ2-7 - TRBV11-2 CASSIGTGVEQYF TGTGCCAGCAGCATTGGGACAGGGGTCGAGCAGTACTTC
- TRBJ2-1 - TRBV15 CATSRVPSDNEQFF TGTGCCACCAGCAGAGTCCCGTCAGACAATGAGCAGTTCTTC
- TRBJ1-3 - TRBV5-1 CASSLGPRGNTIYF TGCGCCAGCAGCTTAGGACCGAGAGGAAACACCATATATTTT
TRBD2 TRBJ2-7 - TRBV5-4 CASSPPGLADDEQYF TGTGCCAGCAGCCCACCAGGGCTAGCGGACGACGAGCAGTACTTC
- TRBJ1-1 once TRBV11-2 CASIPPRMNTEAFF TGTGCCAGCATCCCCCCCCGAATGAACACTGAAGCTTTCTTT
TRBD1 TRBJ2-3 - TRBV30 CAWSVSGTVSDTQYF TGTGCCTGGAGTGTTTCCGGGACAGTATCGGATACGCAGTATTTT
TRBD1 TRBJ2-1 - TRBV11-3 CASSFFTGDNEQFF TGTGCCAGCAGCTTTTTCACAGGGGATAATGAGCAGTTCTTC
- TRBJ2-1 once TRBV10-3 CAISDSAAEVNEQFF TGTGCCATCAGTGATTCGGCAGCGGAGGTCAATGAGCAGTTCTTC
TRBD1 TRBJ2-7 - TRBV7-9 CASSLGQGIPYEQYF TGTGCCAGCAGCTTAGGACAGGGAATCCCCTACGAGCAGTACTTC
TRBD2 TRBJ2-7 - TRBV5-1 CASRRTSGGIYEQYF TGCGCCAGCAGGAGGACTAGCGGGGGGATCTACGAGCAGTACTTC
- TRBJ2-1 - TRBV13 CASTLGWPGTGEQFF TGTGCCAGCACCCTCGGGTGGCCGGGTACCGGTGAGCAGTTCTTC
- TRBJ2-2 - TRBV6-1 CASSTSWTRPRELFF TGTGCCAGCAGCACCTCCTGGACTCGCCCAAGGGAGCTGTTTTTT
- TRBJ1-3 once TRBV25-1 CASSEWGSSGNTIYF TGTGCCAGCAGTGAATGGGGGAGCTCTGGAAACACCATATATTTT
- TRBJ1-2 - TRBV7-9 CASSPQRGGYTF TGTGCCAGCAGCCCCCAGCGGGGGGGCTACACCTTC
TRBD2 TRBJ2-2 - TRBV15 CATSRSTSGGLWTGELFF TGTGCCACCAGCAGATCGACTAGCGGGGGGTTATGGACCGGGGAGCTGTTTTTT
- TRBJ1-3 - TRBV7-2 CASSLWSGRQNGNTIYF TGTGCCAGCAGCTTATGGAGCGGCAGACAGAACGGAAACACCATATATTTT
- TRBJ1-1 few TRBV6-5 CASSYVGSPAEAFF TGTGCCAGCAGTTACGTTGGGTCCCCCGCTGAAGCTTTCTTT
- TRBJ1-1 - TRBV7-3 CASSLGKNTEAFF TGTGCCAGCAGCTTAGGGAAGAACACTGAAGCTTTCTTT
TRBD1 TRBJ1-1 - TRBV5-4 CASSLEGDRGRRTEAFF TGTGCCAGCAGCTTGGAGGGGGACAGGGGGCGGCGGACTGAAGCTTTCTTT
- TRBJ1-4 - TRBV27 CASSDAGYLGKLFF TGTGCCAGCAGTGATGCAGGGTATCTAGGAAAACTGTTTTTT
TRBD2 TRBJ2-3 once TRBV5-1 CASSNPRTSGFGGDTQYF TGCGCCAGCAGCAACCCCCGGACTAGCGGGTTTGGTGGAGATACGCAGTATTTT
- TRBJ1-2 - TRBV30 CAWSNRVPGGYTF TGTGCCTGGAGCAACAGGGTTCCGGGAGGCTACACCTTC
TRBD1 TRBJ2-7 few TRBV6-5 CASSPMNRGPYEQYF TGTGCCAGCAGTCCCATGAACAGGGGGCCATACGAGCAGTACTTC
TRBD1 TRBJ1-1 few TRBV19 CASSITGVENTEAFF TGTGCCAGTAGTATCACAGGGGTGGAGAACACTGAAGCTTTCTTT
TRBD2 TRBJ2-2 - TRBV2 CASSSPRRSGGNTGELFF TGTGCCAGCAGTTCTCCCCGGAGGAGCGGGGGAAACACCGGGGAGCTGTTTTTT
- TRBJ1-1 - TRBV4-1 CASRPTVGQMNTEAFF TGCGCCAGCAGACCCACCGTAGGACAGATGAACACTGAAGCTTTCTTT
TRBD2 TRBJ2-1 - TRBV7-2 CASSPGTSGGRGFNEQFF TGTGCCAGCAGCCCCGGGACTAGCGGGGGCCGGGGGTTCAATGAGCAGTTCTTC
- TRBJ1-3 - TRBV6-6 CASSLEGNTIYF TGTGCCAGCAGTTTAGAGGGAAACACCATATATTTT
TRBD1 TRBJ2-1 - TRBV5-1 CASSLENRGWDEQFF TGCGCCAGCAGCTTGGAAAACAGGGGATGGGATGAGCAGTTCTTC
- TRBJ1-5 - TRBV30 CAWSVVTPVGQPQHF TGTGCCTGGAGTGTGGTCACTCCGGTGGGCCAGCCCCAGCATTTT
TRBD2 TRBJ2-7 once TRBV5-4 CASSISGGSYEQYF TGTGCCAGCAGCATTAGCGGGGGGTCCTACGAGCAGTACTTC
- TRBJ1-6 - TRBV18 CASSPSGQGQNSPLHF TGTGCCAGCTCACCGAGTGGGCAGGGGCAAAATTCACCCCTCCACTTT
- TRBJ1-5 - TRBV29-1 CSVVFDSNQPQHF TGCAGCGTTGTGTTTGATAGCAATCAGCCCCAGCATTTT
- TRBJ1-2 - TRBV19 CASSRGALTLWGYTF TGTGCCAGTAGTAGAGGGGCGCTTACCCTATGGGGCTACACCTTC
- TRBJ2-3 - TRBV9 CASSSSLREPNTDTQYF TGTGCCAGCAGCTCATCTCTACGGGAGCCGAACACAGATACGCAGTATTTT
- TRBJ1-2 once TRBV7-6 CASSPGVGYGYTF TGTGCCAGCAGCCCGGGAGTGGGTTATGGCTACACCTTC
- TRBJ2-6 - TRBV27 CASRRAGPSGANVLTF TGTGCCAGCAGACGAGCGGGTCCCTCTGGGGCCAACGTCCTGACTTTC
TRBD1 TRBJ2-1 - TRBV5-1 CASSLGDSFNEQFF TGCGCCAGCAGCTTGGGGGACAGTTTCAATGAGCAGTTCTTC
- TRBJ2-1 few TRBV5-1 CASSLWGSYNEQFF TGCGCCAGCAGCTTGTGGGGGTCCTACAATGAGCAGTTCTTC
TRBD1 TRBJ2-1 - TRBV28 CASSGDREFNEQFF TGTGCCAGCAGTGGGGACAGGGAATTCAATGAGCAGTTCTTC
- TRBJ2-3 - TRBV10-2 CASSATDTQYF TGCGCCAGCAGTGCTACAGATACGCAGTATTTT
- TRBJ2-1 - TRBV2 CASSEGGAGEQFF TGTGCCAGCAGTGAAGGGGGGGCGGGTGAGCAGTTCTTC
- TRBJ1-1 - TRBV29-1 CSVGGVPLSNTEAFF TGCAGCGTTGGGGGGGTACCCCTATCGAACACTGAAGCTTTCTTT